One TCR beta chain is described in this entry. Per the study methods: Estimates of nucleated cell counts were drawn from the amplification of reference gene primers. This table comes from immunoSEQ multiplex PCR, and its TCRdb copy is limited to in-frame clones, with some not included. The V and J calls and clone size were taken over from that table, and D and trimming were inferred from the DNA. Of over 200,000 clones in the sample, around 80% are singletons; the top ten hold about 12%. These data come from a study of blood T cell repertoires in COVID-19. Background on the study: The samples span acute and convalescent COVID-19 from the United States, Italy and Spain. PBMCs, B-cell-depleted T cells, or T cells were the source of the cDNA or gDNA that made up the material.

V dropped 3 bases and J dropped 3; count of bases not matched to a gene: 5. Germline V gives CDR1 MNHNS, CDR2 SASEGT. This CDR3 spans 15 amino acids. The TCR originated in a woman between 40 and 55 years old with acute or convalescent COVID-19. Sequenced input: peripheral blood. The V and J genes are TRBV6-1 and TRBJ1-2; 9 nucleotides line up with TRBD1. CDR3 residues: CASSDWTGVDYGYTF. The CDR3 DNA is TGTGCCAGCAGTGATTGGACAGGGGTCGACTATGGCTACACCTTC.